Below, 21 T cell receptor beta chains from the same sample are listed, as sequenced in a study of identifying expanded T cells in peripheral blood. TCRdb's table, derived via immunoSEQ multiplex PCR, lists solely in-frame clones and lacks some. The sample shows about 130,000 clones, 75% to 90% of them seen only once. The sample taken for sequencing was blood. Receptors originate from a person between 18 and 75 years old in good health.

This sequence joins TRBV7-2 and TRBJ1-3; no firm D call. Trimming left V 2 bases short and J 4 bases short, with 6 bases between. Per the germline V gene, CDR1 is SGHTA and CDR2 is FQGNSA. This CDR3 region has 13 residues. Here the CDR3 DNA reads TGTGCCAGCAGCTTATTTTGGGGAAACACCATATATTTT. Protein product: CASSLFWGNTIYF. Full variable domain (missing parts from reference TRBV7-2 and TRBJ1-3): GAGVSQSPSNKVTEKGKDVELRCDPISGHTALYWYRQSLGQGLEFLIYFQGNSAPDKSGLPSDRFSAERTGGSVSTLTIQRTQQEDSAVYLCASSLFWGNTIYFGEGSWLTVV.

The chain has TRBV5-4 and TRBJ2-2; the D gene could be TRBD1 or TRBD2 (6 bases each). The CDR3 contains 16 residues. Trimming pared 0 bases from V and 4 bases from J, leaving 13 bases between. Germline CDR1 and CDR2: SGHNT and YYREEE (reference sequence). In DNA form, the CDR3 reads TGTGCCAGCAGCTTGGTGGGGGGCGGGATCACCGGGGAGCTGTTTTTT. Its translation: CASSLVGGGITGELFF.

The gene calls are TRBV6-1 and TRBJ2-7; D is perhaps TRBD1 (5 bases). The V gene's germline CDR1 is MNHNS and CDR2 SASEGT. This CDR3 region has 12 residues. V was trimmed by 6 bases and J by 2 bases, leaving 8 bases between them. The CDR3 sequence: CASRDTPYEQYF. CDR3 nucleotides: TGTGCCAGCAGGGACACTCCCTACGAGCAGTACTTC.

This clone came up a few times. This sequence joins TRBV9 and TRBJ2-7, with unresolved D. The CDR3 spans 13 residues. The V gene's germline CDR1 is SGDLS and CDR2 YYNGEE. V lost 4 bases and J lost 2, with 10 bases in between. CDR3 sequence (DNA): TGTGCCAGCAGCTTCCGACCGACCTACGAGCAGTACTTC. Translated, it gives CASSFRPTYEQYF.

The chain links TRBV6-1 to TRBJ2-1, with TRBD2 matching 13 bases. From germline, CDR1 is MNHNS and CDR2 SASEGT. The CDR3 has 15 amino acids. V was clipped by 3 bases and J by 9 bases; unmatched bases: 5. CDR3 nucleotide sequence: TGTGCCAGCAGTGAGGGACTAGCGGGGATTAGTGAGCAGTTCTTC. Translating gives CASSEGLAGISEQFF.

The V call is TRBV18, the J call TRBJ2-7, with 8 positions matching TRBD1. Germline V gene data show CDR1 as KGHSH and CDR2 as LQKENI. Unmatched junction bases numbered 11, after V lost 5 bases and J lost 5 bases. This CDR3 is 15 amino acids long. The CDR3 DNA is TGTGCCAGCTCATCCCGGGACAGGTCAGGGGACGAGCAGTACTTC. It encodes CASSSRDRSGDEQYF.

This chain joins TRBV6-1 and TRBJ1-6, with unresolved D. Trimming cost V 8 bases and J 13 bases, with 24 bases left between them. The CDR3 sequence is 15 residues long. Germline V gene lookup returns CDR1 MNHNS and CDR2 SASEGT. The CDR3 coding sequence is TGTGCCAGCGGTGGACTTGAGGCGGGGAGAAAGCCCCTCCACTTT. This sequence encodes CASGGLEAGRKPLHF.

The chain carries TRBV11-2 and TRBJ1-1, with 7 bases lining up with TRBD1. The CDR3 loop spans 15 amino acids. Germline loops: CDR1 SGHAT, CDR2 FQNNGV. J lost 1 base, V lost 4 bases, and 6 bases had no gene match. As DNA, the CDR3 is TGTGCCAGCAGCTCGTACCAGGGGGGGAACACTGAAGCTTTCTTT. Protein: CASSSYQGGNTEAFF.

This clone showed up just a few times. CDR3 loop: CATSGTSLGRSYEQYF. In nucleotides, the CDR3 is TGTGCCACATCCGGGACTAGCCTCGGTAGATCCTACGAGCAGTACTTC. The chain joins TRBV6-6 to TRBJ2-7, with 9 bases identical to TRBD2. The CDR3 length is 16 residues. The J segment lost 1 base and the V segment lost 10 bases, leaving 14 bases of the junction unmatched. The germline CDR1 and CDR2 sequences are MNHNY and SVGAGI (reference sequence).

The chain employs TRBV7-3 and TRBJ1-6; 7 positions match TRBD1. Germline CDR1 is SGHTA and CDR2 is FQGTGA. The CDR3 is made up of 15 amino acids. J lost 3 bases, V lost 5 bases, and 4 bases had no gene match. For the CDR3, the DNA is TGTGCCAGCAGCCCCGGGACAGACTATAATTCACCCCTCCACTTT. Translation gives CASSPGTDYNSPLHF.

This clone was seen a single time. The CDR3 sequence is CASSSPSVAGATDTQYF. In DNA form, the CDR3 reads TGTGCCAGCAGCTCACCAAGCGTAGCGGGGGCCACAGATACGCAGTATTTT. The chain couples TRBV13 to TRBJ2-3; TRBD2 agrees at 9 bases. Germline V gene sequence: CDR1 PRHDT, CDR2 FYEKMQ (reference sequence). The CDR3 is made up of 17 amino acids. With V trimmed by 4 bases and J by 2 bases, 10 bases remained unmatched.

The V call is TRBV9, the J call TRBJ2-2; TRBD1 is a possible D gene (6 bases). The germline V and J ends were trimmed by 0 bases and 7 bases, with 16 bases remaining between them. The CDR3 runs to 16 residues. The germline CDR1 and CDR2 sequences are SGDLS and YYNGEE. CDR3 sequence (DNA): TGTGCCAGCAGCGTAGAGGTCAGGGGTAGAGGCGGGGAGCTGTTTTTT. This encodes CASSVEVRGRGGELFF.

On this clone itself: The sample contains more than one DNA sequence encoding this CDR3. The V and J genes are TRBV5-1 and TRBJ2-3, with no clear D. CDR1 SGHRS and CDR2 YFSETQ come from the germline V gene. V lost 0 bases to trimming and J lost 5 bases, with 4 bases between them. The CDR3 length is 12 residues. The CDR3 DNA sequence: TGCGCCAGCAGCTTGGGCGGAGATACGCAGTATTTT. Its protein product is CASSLGGDTQYF.

The V gene is TRBV27, the J gene TRBJ2-3; D is uncertain. Trimming pared 2 bases from V and 4 bases from J, leaving 7 bases between. This CDR3 comprises 13 residues. Germline lookup yields CDR1 MNHEY and CDR2 SMNVEV (reference sequence). As DNA, the CDR3 is TGTGCCAGCAGTTTAGCGGCGTCAGATACGCAGTATTTT. Translated: CASSLAASDTQYF.

The V and J genes are TRBV6-5 and TRBJ2-1; either TRBD1 or TRBD2 may fit D (5 bases each). This CDR3 contains 15 residues. CDR1 is MNHEY, CDR2 SVGAGI, per germline. V was trimmed by 2 bases and J by 8 bases, leaving 16 bases between them. This CDR3 reads CASSYRASLGDEQFF. The CDR3 nucleotides read TGTGCCAGCAGTTACCGGGCTAGCTTAGGGGATGAGCAGTTCTTC.

The V and J genes are TRBV5-4 and TRBJ2-7; unclear D gene. This CDR3 is 14 amino acids long. Germline CDR1 SGHNT, CDR2 YYREEE (reference sequence). Trimming left V 4 bases short and J 2 bases short, with 13 bases between. The CDR3 coding sequence is TGTGCCAGCAGCCTATACGGGTCCCCCTACGAGCAGTACTTC. Its protein is CASSLYGSPYEQYF. The full variable domain, its missing parts supplied by reference TRBV5-4 and TRBJ2-7, is ETGVTQSPTHLIKTRGQQVTLRCSSQSGHNTVSWYQQALGQGPQFIFQYYREEENGRGNFPPRFSGLQFPNYSSELNVNALELDDSALYLCASSLYGSPYEQYFGPGTRLTVT.

With respect to this clone: The sample holds other DNA sequences that translate to the same CDR3. The chain carries TRBV18 and TRBJ2-5, with D perhaps TRBD1 (5 bases). The CDR3 covers 14 residues. Trimming cost V 3 bases and J 5 bases, with 13 bases left between them. Germline lookup yields CDR1 KGHSH and CDR2 LQKENI. CDR3 DNA: TGTGCCAGCTCACCGGGGCCGGGTTGGGAGACCCAGTACTTC. It codes for CASSPGPGWETQYF.

J is TRBJ1-2 and V is TRBV7-5; the tabulated D call, TRBD1, remains unverified against the DNA. TRBV7-5 is designated a pseudogene. The CDR3 sequence is 14 residues long. In DNA, the CDR3 is TGTGCCAGAAGCTTAGCGAAGGACAGGGATGGCTACACCTTC. This gives the protein CARSLAKDRDGYTF.

This rearrangement joins TRBV10-2 to TRBJ2-7, with D hard to call. This CDR3 is built from 14 residues. Germline V gene lookup returns CDR1 WSHSY and CDR2 SAAADI. Trimming left V 2 bases short and J 1 base short, with 9 bases between. CDR3 loop: CASSEPGGSYEQYF. The CDR3 DNA reads TGCGCCAGCAGTGAGCCGGGTGGATCCTACGAGCAGTACTTC.

The sample holds one count of this clone. The chain recombines TRBV4-1 with TRBJ2-7, with 11 bases that match TRBD2. The germline V gene encodes CDR1 MGHRA and CDR2 YSYEKL. The CDR3 totals 15 residues. The trim removed 4 bases at V and 6 bases at J, leaving 8 bases unmatched. The chain's CDR3 is CASSLTLAGVIEQYF. The CDR3 coding sequence is TGCGCCAGCAGCCTTACACTAGCGGGAGTCATCGAGCAGTACTTC.

This chain uses TRBV2 with TRBJ2-3; 11 positions agree with TRBD2. This CDR3 is 20 amino acids long. The germline CDR1 and CDR2 sequences are SNHLY and FYNNEI. V lost 7 bases to trimming and J lost 5 bases; unmatched junction nucleotides: 23. The CDR3 loop is CASTRHPLGISGRAEDTQYF. DNA of the CDR3: TGTGCCAGCACACGGCACCCCCTAGGCATTAGCGGGAGGGCCGAAGATACGCAGTATTTT.